This T cell receptor beta chain was sequenced in a study of cytomegalovirus exposure and HLA in healthy donors (TCRdb year 2017). In terms of the full investigation: An earlier analysis of 587 of the donors reported approximately 300 Gb of sequence data and roughly 120 million unique TCR beta sequences obtained from about 200 million T cells. The number of donors typed differed by locus, with about 629-630 for A, B, C, DRB1 and DQB1, 522 for DQA1, about 610 for DPA1, and approximately 470 for DPB1. The study combined high-throughput TCR immunosequencing, statistical association of individual TCRs with disease status, and machine learning to predict cytomegalovirus infection status. In a later genetic analysis, genome-wide SNP genotypes for about three fifths of the 666 donors were used, and that subset was treated as a discovery cohort. Donor age, sex, ethnicity and CMV serostatus were collected together with the repertoire data. An early release covering some 640 HLA-typed donors comprised about 300 gigabases of sequencing data and around 80 million unique TCR sequences. Using immunosequencing, the study profiled T cell repertoires from fewer than 700 subjects and related those repertoires to cytomegalovirus serostatus. A separate validation cohort of over a hundred different subjects was used in addition to the roughly 670-subject first cohort. An earlier analysis of about 620 of the donors applied high-throughput TCR beta sequencing to assess whether each TCR beta V gene segment acted as functional or pseudogenic. In the later analysis, no new phenotypic data were used to find candidate immune exposures; instead, reliance was placed on TCR beta sequences and their occurrence across donors. Four or five DR-DQ haplotypes were handled as single units for association and clustering because linkage in the cohort was strong. HLA typing included class I and class II loci at four-digit resolution. Among the roughly 400 genotyped donors, 75% to 90% belonged to the genetic ancestry cluster associated with self-reported Caucasian donors. Every discovery cohort repertoire had been produced on one sequencing platform. Across 398 genotyped donors of the cohort, an average of about 240,000 unique TCR beta nucleotide sequences per donor were sequenced, and around 19% of those sequences were non-productive. A later analysis re-analyzed previously published TCR beta repertoires from approximately 670 donors and added high-resolution HLA genotyping to study TCR occurrence patterns. The study aimed to test whether cataloging public T cell receptors could reveal signatures of past pathogen exposure. Beyond this particular receptor, the publication reports: The classifier was reported to diagnose cytomegalovirus status with high specificity and sensitivity in both the original and validation cohorts. Compared with equally common non-associated chains, HLA-associated TCR beta chains in a later analysis were more clonally expanded and had lower generation probabilities. Most CMV-associated TCR beta chains appeared to be HLA-restricted in a later analysis, and the HLA associations seemed to be driven largely by CMV exposure. CMV serostatus was the only immune exposure information available for the cohort. In a later analysis, the rate of TCR association differed among HLA loci, with DRB1 alleles having the most associated TCRs and HLA-C alleles having the fewest. In this cohort, only TCR beta chains were sequenced, and detectable features were limited by the absence of alpha or paired-chain data. Correlated functional status among segregating V segments might be attributable to linkage disequilibrium, but an unknown experimental factor could not be ruled out. Seventeen rarely observed V segments, including chromosome 9 orphons, were excluded from the earlier analysis of a few hundred of the donors because counts were too low. Because the 87-base-pair reads could not distinguish some IMGT-functional V segments, including TRBV6-2 and TRBV6-3, those segments were excluded. A later analysis reported that several top co-occurrence clusters appeared linked to parvovirus B19, influenza, CMV and Epstein-Barr virus. Because HLA typing was unavailable for some donors at each locus, only the typed subset was used in association tests. A few of the identified cytomegalovirus-associated TCR beta chains were confirmed in vitro to be specific for cytomegalovirus antigens. Sequencing depth was assumed to be roughly uniform across donors in the presence/absence analyses, though that assumption may not hold. When HLA alleles, especially DR and DQ, strongly co-occurred, TCR associations were difficult to assign to individual alleles. A total of 150 or so TCR beta chains were listed by the study as associated with cytomegalovirus. A cluster of highly shared sequence variants was judged likely to be a technical artifact of the sequencing pipeline. It was suggested by the authors that the approach could potentially be generalized to other disease states and immunological phenotypes. In an earlier analysis of approximately 590 of the donors, most TCR beta V segments were observed in productive rearrangements about 87% or about 30% of the time, broadly matching IMGT annotations. In a later genetic analysis, fewer N-insertions in productive TCRs were reported among donors in an Asian-associated ancestry cluster than the roughly 710-donor mean. Specific HLA alleles were associated with more than 15,000 TCR beta sequences at a false discovery rate of 0.05 in a later analysis. While some public TCRs were present in many individuals, most TCR sequences turned up only very rarely across donors. A further reported finding was that TCR beta sequences accurately predicted the HLA-A and HLA-B alleles for most subjects in the first cohort. In a later genetic analysis, a missense DCLRE1C variant was associated with V-gene and J-gene trimming of TCR beta chains, and the association was replicated in an independent cohort.

The cohort consisted of 600 or so healthy bone marrow donors. At the time of sampling, every cohort member was nominally healthy, though immune exposures that went unrecorded were likely present. The donor tested CMV seronegative and was one of the 352 seronegative cohort members. A peripheral blood sample was collected from each donor, and TCR beta sequencing was performed on peripheral blood mononuclear cells. Genomic DNA extraction from the blood cell samples was performed with the Qiagen DNeasy Blood Extraction Kit. Libraries came from the immunoSEQ multiplex PCR assay. For the multiplex PCR, a mixture combining 60 forward primers for TCR Vbeta segments and 13 reverse primers for TCR Jbeta segments was used. The CDR3 region of rearranged TCR beta genes was amplified from genomic DNA with a multiplex PCR assay. The amplified TCR beta libraries were sequenced on the Illumina HiSeq System as 87-base-pair reads. The original pipeline was this. A later analysis tallied around 82 million unique TCR beta chains across the 666 repertoires, and around 9.9 million of those chains were shared by two or more donors. Raw reads were error-corrected and collapsed into unique sequences with a nearest-neighbor algorithm that merged closely related sequences to remove PCR and sequencing errors. CDR3 sequences were aligned to IMGT reference sequences to assign V, D and J gene segments. For a sequence to be retained, a match of at least six nucleotides to both a V gene segment and a J gene segment was required. Rearrangements were classified as productive when the CDR3 lacked stop codons and remained in frame with V and J, and all other rearrangements were classified as non-productive. Following IMGT convention, CDR3 was defined as the stretch from the second conserved V-encoded cysteine to the conserved J-encoded phenylalanine. In an earlier analysis of around 600 of the donors, sequences lacking an unambiguous match to a single V gene segment were excluded. An earlier analysis of a few hundred of the donors classified V segments as functional when productive rearrangements were above 56.7% and as segregating when the standard deviation between donors was above 5%. A statistical classification framework was built for diagnosing cytomegalovirus status from the catalog of TCR beta chain sequences. A later analysis assigned V and J genes by comparing TCR nucleotide sequences with IMGT/GENE-DB human TR gene sequences. In a later analysis, CDR3 sequences and most-parsimonious VDJ recombination scenarios were assigned using the TCRdist pipeline. In a later analysis, each TCR beta chain was defined by its CDR3 amino acid sequence together with its V-gene family, and reads lacking a unique V-gene family were excluded. A later analysis removed several hundred highly shared, low-generation-probability nucleotide sequences to deal with suspected cross-contamination and a sequencing artifact. For each public chain, a later analysis derived a clonal expansion index from normalized ranks of inferred template counts within each repertoire. A later analysis computed generation probabilities with a VDJ recombination model fitted to out-of-frame rearrangements, and checked the results against IGoR. In a later analysis, hypergeometric tests were used to score TCR-TCR, TCR-HLA and TCR-CMV co-occurrence, with a repertoire-size bias correction applied to TCR pairs. A later analysis estimated false discovery rates by permuting HLA or CMV assignments 20 times. In a later analysis, co-occurring TCRs were grouped with DBSCAN, and TCRdist sequence similarity was added when clustering was performed within HLA-allele-positive subsets. Repertoires with fewer than 30,000 or more than 120,000 public chains, plus five repertoires with anomalous nucleotide sharing, were excluded from co-occurrence clustering. As stored in TCRdb, this immuneACCESS dataset retains in-frame rearrangements with V and J assigned. A fraction of the clones does not appear; measured against another copy, unresolved V genes explain less than half of the discrepancy, and the remainder lacks a known reason. Clone size and V and J calls were adopted from that table, with D and trimming inferred from the DNA. This sample comprises about 77,000 clones, 78% of them detected only once. Nearly 3.5% of the sample rests with the top ten.

There are a few counts of this clone. It has no known antigen specificity. No clone much larger than this one lies a single base away; base qualities are absent. Cut back by 4 bases and 9 bases, the V and J ends lie 5 bases apart. The CDR3 runs 9 amino acids, cysteine and phenylalanine included. Only the CDR3 portion is preserved as DNA: 27 bases, with reading frame beginning at the first base. CDR1 SGHDT and CDR2 YYEEEE are derived from the germline V gene. Material for sequencing was PBMCs. This receptor chain uses TRBV5-6 and TRBJ2-7, with the D gene not clear enough to name. This TCR derives from a man in his forties or fifties in good health and CMV-seronegative. At the DNA level, the sequence is TGTGCCAGCAGCGACTGGCAGTACTTC. This encodes CASSDWQYF.